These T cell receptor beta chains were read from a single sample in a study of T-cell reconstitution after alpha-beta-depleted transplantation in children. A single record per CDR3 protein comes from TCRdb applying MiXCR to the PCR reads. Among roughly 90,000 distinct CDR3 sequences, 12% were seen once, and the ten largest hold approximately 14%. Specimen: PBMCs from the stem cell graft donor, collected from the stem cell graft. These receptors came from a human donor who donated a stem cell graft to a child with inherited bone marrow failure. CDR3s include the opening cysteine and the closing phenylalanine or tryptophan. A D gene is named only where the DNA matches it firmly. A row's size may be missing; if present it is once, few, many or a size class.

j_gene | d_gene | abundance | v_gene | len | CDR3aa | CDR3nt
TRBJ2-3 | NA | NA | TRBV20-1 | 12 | CSATPTEDTQYF | TGCAGTGCCACCCCGACTGAAGATACGCAGTATTTT
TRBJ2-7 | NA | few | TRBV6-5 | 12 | CASSIDGYEQYF | TGTGCCAGCAGCATTGACGGCTACGAGCAGTACTTC
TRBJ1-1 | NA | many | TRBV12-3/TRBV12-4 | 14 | CASSLALVETEAFF | TGTGCCAGCAGTTTAGCGCTTGTGGAAACTGAAGCTTTCTTT
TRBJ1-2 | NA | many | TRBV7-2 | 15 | CASSPGLGAVYGYTF | TGTGCCAGCAGCCCGGGGCTGGGGGCGGTCTATGGCTACACCTTC
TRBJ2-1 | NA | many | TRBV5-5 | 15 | CAWGLADSSYNEQFF | TGTGCCTGGGGGCTCGCAGACAGCTCCTACAATGAGCAGTTCTTC
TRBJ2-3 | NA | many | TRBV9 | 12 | CASSLGPDTQYF | TGTGCCAGCAGCCTCGGCCCGGATACGCAGTATTTT
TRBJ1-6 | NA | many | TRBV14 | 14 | CASSQAPTYSPLHF | TGTGCCAGCAGCCAAGCACCTACCTATTCACCCCTCCACTTT
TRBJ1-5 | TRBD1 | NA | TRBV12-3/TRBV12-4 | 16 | CASRLHGAGGGQPQHF | TGTGCCAGCAGACTACACGGGGCAGGGGGTGGGCAGCCCCAGCATTTT
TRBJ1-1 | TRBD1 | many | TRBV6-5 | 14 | CASSYSAGGTEAFF | TGTGCCAGCAGTTACTCGGCAGGGGGAACTGAAGCTTTCTTT
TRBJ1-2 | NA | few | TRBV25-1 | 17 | CASSSLGGDSILYGYTF | TGTGCCAGCAGTTCCCTCGGGGGAGACAGTATACTTTATGGCTACACCTTC
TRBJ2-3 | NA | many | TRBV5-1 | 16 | CASSHRGGGLTDTQYF | TGCGCCAGCAGCCACAGAGGCGGGGGCCTCACAGATACGCAGTATTTT
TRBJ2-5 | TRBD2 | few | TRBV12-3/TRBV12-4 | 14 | CASSKGTNQETQYF | TGTGCCAGCAGTAAAGGGACTAACCAAGAGACCCAGTACTTC
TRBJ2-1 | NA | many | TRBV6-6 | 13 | CASSSDRYNEHFF | TGTGCCAGCAGTTCTGACCGGTACAATGAGCATTTCTTC
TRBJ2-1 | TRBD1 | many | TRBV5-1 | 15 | CASSLGTGGNNEQFF | TGCGCCAGCAGCTTGGGGACAGGGGGTAACAATGAGCAGTTCTTC
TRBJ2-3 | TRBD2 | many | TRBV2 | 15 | CASSEFGGGRDTQYF | TGTGCCAGCAGTGAGTTCGGCGGGGGTAGAGATACGCAGTATTTT
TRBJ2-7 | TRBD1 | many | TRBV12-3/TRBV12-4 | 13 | CASSRDRVGEQYF | TGTGCCAGCAGCCGGGACAGGGTCGGCGAGCAGTACTTC
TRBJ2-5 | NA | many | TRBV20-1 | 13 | CSASPSMGETQYF | TGCAGTGCTAGTCCATCGATGGGGGAGACCCAGTACTTC
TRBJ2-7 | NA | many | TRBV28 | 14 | CASGTLRRSYEQYF | TGTGCCAGCGGAACTCTACGGCGCTCCTACGAGCAGTACTTC
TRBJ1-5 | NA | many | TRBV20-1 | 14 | CSAKIRTANQPQHF | TGCAGTGCTAAGATTCGGACAGCTAATCAGCCCCAGCATTTT
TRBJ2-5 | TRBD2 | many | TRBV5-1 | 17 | CASSLGTSGRVVETQYF | TGCGCCAGCAGCTTGGGGACTAGCGGGAGAGTGGTAGAGACCCAGTACTTC
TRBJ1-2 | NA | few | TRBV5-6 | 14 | CASSFGLTSGGYTF | TGTGCCAGCAGCTTCGGGCTTACGAGTGGGGGCTACACCTTC
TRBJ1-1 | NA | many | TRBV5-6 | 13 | CASSLVFVSEAFF | TGTGCCAGCAGCTTGGTGTTCGTCTCTGAAGCTTTCTTT
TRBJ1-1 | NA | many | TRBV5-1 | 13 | CASSFDLNTEAFF | TGCGCCAGCAGCTTTGACCTGAACACTGAAGCTTTCTTT
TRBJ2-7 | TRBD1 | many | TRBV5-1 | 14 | CASSPGQGSYEQYF | TGCGCCAGCAGCCCCGGACAGGGATCCTACGAGCAGTACTTC
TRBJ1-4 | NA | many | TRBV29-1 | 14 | CSVEERDSNEKLFF | TGCAGCGTTGAAGAGAGGGATTCCAATGAAAAACTGTTTTTT
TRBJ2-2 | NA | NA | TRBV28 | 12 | CASSSSPGELFF | TGTGCCAGCAGTTCTTCCCCCGGGGAGCTGTTTTTT
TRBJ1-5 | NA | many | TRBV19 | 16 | CASSSAGDWGNQPQHF | TGTGCCAGTAGTTCGGCAGGGGACTGGGGCAATCAGCCCCAGCATTTT
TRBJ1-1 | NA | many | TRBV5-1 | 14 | CASSTGQISTEAFF | TGCGCCAGCAGCACAGGACAGATCAGCACTGAAGCTTTCTTT
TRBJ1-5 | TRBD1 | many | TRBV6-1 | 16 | CASSEAHGDRVQPQHF | TGTGCCAGCAGTGAAGCGCATGGAGACAGGGTTCAGCCCCAGCATTTT
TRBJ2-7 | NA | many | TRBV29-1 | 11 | CSVPGPYEQYF | TGCAGCGTCCCAGGGCCCTACGAGCAGTACTTC
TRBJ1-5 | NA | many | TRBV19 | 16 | CASSMQWEGRNQPQHF | TGTGCCAGTAGTATGCAGTGGGAGGGGAGGAATCAGCCCCAGCATTTT
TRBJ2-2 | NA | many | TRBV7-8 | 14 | CASSLGGSTGELFF | TGTGCCAGCAGCTTAGGAGGGAGCACCGGGGAGCTGTTTTTT
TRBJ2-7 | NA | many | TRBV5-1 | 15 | CASSPGPRGPSEQYF | TGCGCCAGCAGCCCCGGGCCGCGGGGGCCTTCCGAGCAGTACTTC
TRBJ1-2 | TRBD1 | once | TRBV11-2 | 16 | CARSLEGRWTGYGYTF | TGTGCCAGAAGCTTAGAAGGTCGTTGGACAGGGTATGGCTACACCTTC
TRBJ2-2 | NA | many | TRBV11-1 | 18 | CASSPQFGQTRSTGELFF | TGTGCCAGCAGCCCGCAATTTGGACAGACGCGAAGCACCGGGGAGCTGTTTTTT
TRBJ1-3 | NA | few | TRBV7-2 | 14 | CASSSPGGGNTIYF | TGTGCCAGCAGCTCACCCGGGGGAGGAAACACCATATATTTT
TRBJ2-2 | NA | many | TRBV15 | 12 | CATSRNTGELFF | TGTGCCACCAGCAGGAACACCGGGGAGCTGTTTTTT
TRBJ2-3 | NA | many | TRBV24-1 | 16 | CATSDATGLSTDTQYF | TGTGCCACCAGTGATGCTACAGGACTCAGCACAGATACGCAGTATTTT
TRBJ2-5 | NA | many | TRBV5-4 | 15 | CASSEPGGRQETQYF | TGTGCCAGCAGCGAGCCCGGGGGGCGCCAAGAGACCCAGTACTTC
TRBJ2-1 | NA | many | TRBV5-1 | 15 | CASSLVLQGHNEQFF | TGCGCCAGCAGCTTGGTCCTGCAGGGCCACAATGAGCAGTTCTTC
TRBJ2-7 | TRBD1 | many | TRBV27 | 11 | CASRRDSEQYF | TGTGCCAGCCGAAGGGACAGCGAGCAGTACTTC
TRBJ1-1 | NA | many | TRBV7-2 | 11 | CSSRTYNEAFF | TGTTCCAGCAGGACCTACAATGAAGCTTTCTTT
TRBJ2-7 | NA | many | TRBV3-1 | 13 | CASSDRQIYEQYF | TGTGCCAGCAGCGATAGACAGATCTACGAGCAGTACTTC
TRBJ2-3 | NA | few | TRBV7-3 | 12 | CASSLLDGEQYF | TGTGCCAGCAGTCTATTGGACGGGGAGCAGTATTTT
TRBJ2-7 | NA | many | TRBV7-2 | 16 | CASSLPPRTISYEQYF | TGTGCCAGCAGCTTACCACCCCGGACTATTTCCTACGAGCAGTACTTC